This T cell receptor (beta chain) is drawn from a study of blood T cell repertoires in COVID-19. Study-wide background: Researchers got acute and convalescent COVID-19 samples from the United States, Italy and Spain. T cells, B-cell-depleted T cells, or PBMCs provided the cDNA or gDNA that served as material.

Original analysis: Reference gene primer amplification in the assay estimated nucleated cell counts. Sequenced by immunoSEQ multiplex PCR; TCRdb stores in-frame clones only, minus some. The V and J calls and clone size were taken over from that table, and D and trimming were inferred from the DNA. This table has approximately 100,000 clones, around 88% appearing once. Germline CDR1 SGHDN, CDR2 FVKESK. The V segment lost 3 bases and the J segment 11 bases; nucleotides outside the gene matches: 8. This CDR3 contains 13 residues. The sequence came from a human donor in a cohort sampled during active COVID-19. Material for sequencing was peripheral blood. The chain employs TRBV14 and TRBJ1-1; 8 positions agree with TRBD1. As DNA, the CDR3 is TGTGCCAGCAGCCAGAACGGACAGGGCTCTGCTTTCTTT. The encoded protein is CASSQNGQGSAFF. The full variable domain, with the rest looked up from reference TRBV14 and TRBJ1-1, is EAGVTQFPSHSVIEKGQTVTLRCDPISGHDNLYWYRRVMGKEIKFLLHFVKESKQDESGMPNNRFLAERTGGTYSTLKVQPAELEDSGVYFCASSQNGQGSAFFGQGTRLTVV.